The source of this TCR beta chain is a study of blood T cell repertoires in COVID-19. Study in general: COVID-19 samples, acute and convalescent, were from the United States, Italy and Spain. The cDNA or gDNA used as material had been derived from T cells, B-cell-depleted T cells, or PBMCs.

Profiled with immunoSEQ multiplex PCR; TCRdb holds only in-frame clones, not every one. The sample records about 260,000 clones, about 87% being singletons. V was pared by 7 bases and J by 2 bases, with 9 bases between. This CDR3 contains 13 residues. Germline V gives CDR1 LNHNV, CDR2 YYDKDF (reference sequence). Participant reports of clinical history set cohort assignment. Participants classified as exposed had met a COVID-19 case within 2 weeks before study entry. This clonotype was obtained from a man aged 50 to 60 who had been exposed to COVID-19. The sequenced material came from PBMCs or T cells enriched from blood (not recorded which). V usage is TRBV15 and J usage is TRBJ2-1; D is possibly TRBD1 (5 bases). The CDR3 sequence: CATTQGPYNEQFF. The DNA of the CDR3 is TGTGCCACCACTCAGGGCCCCTACAATGAGCAGTTCTTC.